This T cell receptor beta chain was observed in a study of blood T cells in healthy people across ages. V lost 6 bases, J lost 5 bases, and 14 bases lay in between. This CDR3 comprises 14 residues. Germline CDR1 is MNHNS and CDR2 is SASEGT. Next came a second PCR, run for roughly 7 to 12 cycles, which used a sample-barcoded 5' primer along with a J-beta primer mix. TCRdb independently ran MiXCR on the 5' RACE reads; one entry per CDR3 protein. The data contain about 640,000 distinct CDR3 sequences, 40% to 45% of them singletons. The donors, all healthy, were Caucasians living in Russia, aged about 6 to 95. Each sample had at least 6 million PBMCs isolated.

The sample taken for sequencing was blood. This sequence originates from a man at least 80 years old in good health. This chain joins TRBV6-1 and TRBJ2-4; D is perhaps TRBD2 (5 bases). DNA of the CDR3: TGTGCCAGCAGGCCCCCGGGGAAGGAAAACATTCAGTACTTC. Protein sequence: CASRPPGKENIQYF.